The 11 T cell receptor beta chains reported below all come from one sample, sequenced in a study of T cells in Graves' hyperthyroidism and ophthalmopathy. Amplified regions were TCR beta CDR3 sequences from RNA transcripts. The HTBI primer set was used in a first-round RT-PCR of the TCR CDR3. TCRdb re-called the multiplex PCR reads with MiXCR, one entry per CDR3 protein. The sample has fewer than 550,000 distinct CDR3 sequences, around a quarter seen once. The sequencing input was blood. The source of these receptors is a woman under 40 with Graves' ophthalmopathy.

V usage is TRBV11-2 and J usage is TRBJ2-7, with D maybe TRBD2 (6 bases). Trimming pared 5 bases from V and 7 bases from J, leaving 21 bases between. The CDR3 runs 15 residues. Looked up from germline, CDR1 is SGHAT and CDR2 is FQNNGV. CDR3 DNA: TGTGCCAGCAGCCCGCCCCTGTGGGGTCGGGGGGAGCAGTACTTC. It codes for CASSPPLWGRGEQYF.

The chain has TRBV2 and TRBJ1-5; maybe TRBD1 (5 bases). Germline assignment: CDR1 SNHLY and CDR2 FYNNEI. Trimming left V 6 bases short and J 4 bases short, with 10 bases between. The CDR3 has 13 residues. CDR3 nucleotide sequence: TGTGCCAGCAGGGTGGACATTAATCAGCCCCAGCATTTT. Translation gives CASRVDINQPQHF.

The rearrangement uses TRBV15 and TRBJ1-1; weak D call: TRBD1 (5 bases). The CDR3 runs to 13 residues. Trimming took 3 bases from V and 3 from J, leaving 8 bases between them. Germline lookup yields CDR1 LNHNV and CDR2 YYDKDF (reference sequence). The CDR3 sequence is CATSRAGYTEAFF. As DNA, the CDR3 is TGTGCCACCAGCAGGGCAGGGTACACTGAAGCTTTCTTT.

This clonotype has a count of ten or more. J is TRBJ2-7 and V is TRBV10-3; maybe TRBD1 (6 bases). Germline V gene lookup returns CDR1 ENHRY and CDR2 SYGVKD. This CDR3 is 15 amino acids long. V shed 10 bases and J shed 4 bases, with 23 bases lying between them. The CDR3, as DNA: TGTGCCACAGGGGCGAGAGGGTACTTTGGGTACGAGCAGTACTTC. It encodes CATGARGYFGYEQYF.

This clonotype was counted at least ten times. The chain links TRBV7-2 to TRBJ2-5, with a possible D match to TRBD2 (6 bases). The CDR3 extends over 13 amino acids. Trimming took off 5 bases at V and 5 bases at J, with 12 bases between the two ends. Germline V gives CDR1 SGHTA, CDR2 FQGNSA. CDR3 bases: TGTGCCAGCAGCGACCAGACTAGGGAGACCCAGTACTTC. It is translated as CASSDQTRETQYF.

Many counts were recorded for this clonotype. The V call is TRBV20-1, the J call TRBJ2-4; a weak D match, TRBD1 (6 bases). The CDR3 is made up of 13 amino acids. V was clipped by 5 bases and J by 7 bases, with 15 bases between them. Germline V gene sequence: CDR1 DFQATT, CDR2 SNEGSKA (reference sequence). In DNA form, the CDR3 reads TGCAGTGCTCCAACATCAGGGGTTAACATTCAGTACTTC. Protein: CSAPTSGVNIQYF.

This clonotype has ten or more counts. This chain joins TRBV5-1 and TRBJ1-2; 7 nucleotides line up with TRBD1. CDR3 length equals 14 residues. V lost 5 bases, J lost 8 bases, and 12 bases stayed unmatched. Germline V gene sequence: CDR1 SGHRS, CDR2 YFSETQ. CDR3 amino acids: CASSYYRGSYGYTF. CDR3 in DNA: TGCGCCAGCAGTTATTACAGGGGAAGCTACGGCTACACCTTC.

This clonotype was seen only a few times. The genes are TRBV11-1 and TRBJ1-5, with D uncertain. The CDR3 covers 16 residues. Germline assignment: CDR1 SGHAT and CDR2 FQDESV (reference sequence). The V gene lost 1 base and the J gene lost 0 bases, with 10 bases spanning the gap. CDR3 bases: TGTGCCAGCAGCTTAGTTACAGCTTATAGCAATCAGCCCCAGCATTTT. Its protein product is CASSLVTAYSNQPQHF.

In its sample, this clonotype was seen many times. The J gene is TRBJ2-7, the V gene TRBV27; D is uncertain. The V and J ends lost 0 bases and 4 bases respectively, with 7 bases between them. The length of the CDR3 is 13 residues. Germline V gene sequence: CDR1 MNHEY, CDR2 SMNVEV (reference sequence). The CDR3 coding sequence is TGTGCCAGCAGTTTATCGTCTGAGTACGAGCAGTACTTC. Its translation is CASSLSSEYEQYF.

About this clonotype itself: The CDR3 does not close with the conserved phenylalanine or tryptophan, likely indicating a read error. The gene calls are TRBV24-1 and TRBJ1-2; no reliable D call. V was shortened by 3 bases and J by 5 bases, with 12 bases between the two germline ends. CDR1 is KGHDR and CDR2 is SFDVKD in the germline V gene. CDR3 length: 14 residues. CDR3 DNA sequence: TGTGCCACCAGTGATATGTCGATCGGTTATGGCTACACCGTC. This encodes CATSDMSIGYGYTV.

As for this clonotype: This may be a read error, as it is one base from a much larger clone. The V call is TRBV30, the J call TRBJ1-1; D is uncertain. The CDR3 is 10 amino acids. In germline, CDR1 is GTSNPN, CDR2 SVGIG (reference sequence). The CDR3 protein is CAWGRTEAYF. As DNA, the CDR3 is TGTGCCTGGGGACGGACTGAAGCTTACTTT.